This T cell receptor (beta chain) was sequenced for a study of regulatory T cells in long-lasting Graves disease. V was trimmed by 0 bases and J by 6 bases, leaving 18 bases between them. The V gene's germline CDR1 is DFQATT and CDR2 SNEGSKA (reference sequence). The CDR3 loop spans 15 amino acids. CDR3 regions were amplified by Arm-PCR using iRepertoire HTBI primers to build TCR beta libraries. MiXCR, applied by TCRdb to the multiplex PCR reads, yields one record per CDR3 protein. In the table there are fewer than 650,000 distinct CDR3 sequences, approximately 16% of which are singletons. This clonotype was detected only a few times. Time point reported: newly diagnosed GD, antithyroid drugs for less than 3 months. PBMC-extracted RNA yielded the TCR library. This sample was shared with a second study, whose subject was T cells in Graves' hyperthyroidism and ophthalmopathy. According to that study: From stable hyperthyroidism, ophthalmopathy was set apart by a 13 V-J model.

The input for sequencing was peripheral blood mononuclear cells (PBMCs), taken at new diagnosis, from a patient treated with antithyroid drugs. This sequence originates from a man between 18 and 29 years old with Graves disease. The rearrangement uses TRBV20-1 and TRBJ2-7; unclear D gene. The chain's CDR3 is CSARERLHSSLEQYF. The CDR3 DNA sequence: TGCAGTGCTAGAGAGAGGTTACACTCCTCCCTCGAGCAGTACTTC.